Listed here are 5 T cell receptor beta chains from one sample, sequenced in a study of OX40 agonist ivuxolimab in advanced cancers. Some clones are missing from TCRdb's copy, which holds only in-frame ones; the method was immunoSEQ multiplex PCR. The data show approximately 100,000 clones, 84% seen once. The starting material was CD4+ or CD8+ T cells sorted from blood, obtained in a trial of the OX40 agonist ivuxolimab. All receptors derive from an adult with an advanced solid tumor such as melanoma, head and neck, liver or kidney cancer.

The genes are TRBV6-1 and TRBJ1-1, with TRBD1 matching over 9 bases. In germline, CDR1 is MNHNS, CDR2 SASEGT. The junction had 5 bases not matched to a gene; V was cut back by 4 bases and J by 5 bases. This CDR3 region has 14 residues. The CDR3 DNA is TGTGCCAGCAGTGGACAGGGGGGGTCTACTGAAGCTTTCTTT. Translated: CASSGQGGSTEAFF.

Comment on this clone: Within the sample, other DNA sequences also encode this same CDR3. The CDR3 DNA reads as TGCGCCAGCAGCTTTGGAGGCACTGAAGCTTTCTTT. Translating it yields CASSFGGTEAFF. The chain uses TRBV5-1 and TRBJ1-1; D gene uncertain. The germline V gene has CDR1 SGHRS and CDR2 YFSETQ. The ends were cut back, 2 bases at V and 4 bases at J, with 6 bases in the middle. The CDR3 contains 12 residues. Looking up the rest from reference TRBV5-1 and TRBJ1-1 gives the full variable domain: KAGVTQTPRYLIKTRGQQVTLSCSPISGHRSVSWYQQTPGQGLQFLFEYFSETQRNKGNFPGRFSGRQFSNSRSEMNVSTLELGDSALYLCASSFGGTEAFFGQGTRLTVV.

The chain is built from TRBV11-2 and TRBJ2-7; D is unclear. Germline assignment: CDR1 SGHAT and CDR2 FQNNGV. V lost 2 bases, J lost 1 base, and 12 bases lay in between. The CDR3 has 15 residues. The CDR3 DNA follows: TGTGCCAGCAGCTTATTAGATTTGGAATCCTACGAGCAGTACTTC. This translates into CASSLLDLESYEQYF.

The chain couples TRBV7-3 to TRBJ2-5; D perhaps matches TRBD1 (6 bases). Germline V lookup: CDR1 SGHTA, CDR2 FQGTGA. V was clipped by 2 bases and J by 6 bases, with 10 bases between them. The CDR3 is made up of 13 amino acids. Here the CDR3 reads CASSLAQGKTQYF. DNA for the CDR3: TGTGCCAGCAGCTTAGCACAGGGAAAGACCCAGTACTTC.

The chain has TRBV10-1 and TRBJ2-4; TRBD1 agrees at 9 bases. Germline CDR1 and CDR2: WNHNN and SYGVQD (reference sequence). The J segment lost 7 bases and the V segment lost 0 bases, leaving 10 bases of the junction unmatched. The CDR3 loop spans 17 amino acids. The CDR3 DNA sequence: TGCGCCAGCAGTGAGTCTTTTTCGGGACAGGGATTCAACATTCAGTACTTC. Protein product: CASSESFSGQGFNIQYF.